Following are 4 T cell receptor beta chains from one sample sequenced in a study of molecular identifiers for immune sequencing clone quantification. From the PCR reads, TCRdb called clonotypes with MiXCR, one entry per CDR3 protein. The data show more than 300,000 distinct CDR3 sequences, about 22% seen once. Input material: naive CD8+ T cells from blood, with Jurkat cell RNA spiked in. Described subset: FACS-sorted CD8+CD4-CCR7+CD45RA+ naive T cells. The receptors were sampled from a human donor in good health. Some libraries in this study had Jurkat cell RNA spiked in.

The DNA of the CDR3 is TGTGCCAGTAGTACCGGGACTAGCGGGAGTATATACAATGAGCAGTTCTTC. Translated, it gives CASSTGTSGSIYNEQFF. The chain joins TRBV19 to TRBJ2-1; TRBD2 agrees at 14 bases. Trimming took 4 bases from V and 4 from J; bases not matched to a gene: 6. Germline V gene lookup returns CDR1 LNHDA and CDR2 SQIVND (reference sequence). The CDR3 is 17 amino acids.

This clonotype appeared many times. The CDR3 protein is CASSIRLQGVDTQYF. DNA of the CDR3: TGTGCCAGTAGTATAAGACTCCAAGGGGTCGATACGCAGTATTTT. The rearrangement links TRBV19 to TRBJ2-3, with D possibly TRBD1 on 5 matching bases. The CDR3 covers 15 residues. Germline V gives CDR1 LNHDA, CDR2 SQIVND (reference sequence). Trimming removed 2 bases from V and 6 bases from J, with 15 bases in between.

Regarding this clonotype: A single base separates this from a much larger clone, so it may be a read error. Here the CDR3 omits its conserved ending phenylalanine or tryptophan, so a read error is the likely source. CDR3 DNA: TGTGCCAGCAGTGCCGGCGGGGAGGACTACAATGAGCAGTTCCTC. Translating gives CASSAGGEDYNEQFL. The chain uses TRBV28 and TRBJ2-1; a weak D match, TRBD2 (6 bases). The V end lost 5 bases, the J end lost 3 bases, and 14 bases lay between the germline ends. The length of the CDR3 is 15 residues. Germline CDR1 reads MDHEN; CDR2 reads SYDVKM.

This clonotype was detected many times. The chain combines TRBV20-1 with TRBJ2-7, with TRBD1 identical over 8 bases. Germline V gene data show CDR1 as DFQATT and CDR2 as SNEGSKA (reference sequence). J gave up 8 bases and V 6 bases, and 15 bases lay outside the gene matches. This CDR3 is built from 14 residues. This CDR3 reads CSARKDRGLFQQYF. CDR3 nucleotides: TGCAGTGCCCGGAAAGACAGGGGCCTTTTTCAGCAGTACTTC.